This TCR beta chain was sequenced for a study of TIL therapy for anti-PD-1-resistant metastatic lung cancer. Study in general: Median tumor mutation burden was roughly 1.4 mutations per megabase. General observations from the study: Many TIL product clones were absent from baseline tumor, suggesting clonal contraction.

Time point: pre-treatment sample, taken before nivolumab and TIL therapy. Tumor tissue came from excised metastases, mostly pleural nodules or supraclavicular lymph nodes. Tumor harvest preceded PD-1/PD-L1 blockade, followed by nivolumab treatment. The CDR3 totals 13 residues. Trimming took 7 bases from V and 7 from J, leaving 16 bases between them. Germline V CDR1 and CDR2: LNHDA, SQIVND (reference sequence). In regard to this clone: The antigen remains unidentified.

The libraries were made with immunoSEQ v3. Method: immunoSEQ multiplex PCR; TCRdb's copy keeps in-frame clones and lacks some. The sample includes about 100,000 clones, about three fifths of them seen just once. The clonotype was recovered from a person aged 25 to 80 with non-small cell lung cancer. Sequencing was performed on tumor tissue, taken at baseline. This rearrangement joins TRBV19 to TRBJ1-2, with D perhaps matching TRBD1 (5 bases). CDR3 protein: CASTPSGGGGYTF. The CDR3 nucleotides read TGTGCCAGTACCCCAAGCGGGGGAGGTGGCTACACCTTC.